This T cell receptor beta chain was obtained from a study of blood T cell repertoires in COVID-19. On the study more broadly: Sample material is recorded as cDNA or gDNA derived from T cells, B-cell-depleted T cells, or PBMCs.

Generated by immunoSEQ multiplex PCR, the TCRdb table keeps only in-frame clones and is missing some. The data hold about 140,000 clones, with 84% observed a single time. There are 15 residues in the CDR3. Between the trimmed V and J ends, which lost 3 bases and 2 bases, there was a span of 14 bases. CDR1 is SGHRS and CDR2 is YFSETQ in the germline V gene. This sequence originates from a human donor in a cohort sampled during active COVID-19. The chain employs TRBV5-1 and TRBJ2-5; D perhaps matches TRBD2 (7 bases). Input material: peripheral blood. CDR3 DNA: TGCGCCAGCAGCTGGGCGGGGGCCCTACAAGAGACCCAGTACTTC. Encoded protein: CASSWAGALQETQYF.